The 32 T cell receptor beta chains listed next were all sequenced from one sample in a study of identical twins. From the 5' RACE reads, TCRdb called clonotypes with MiXCR, one entry per CDR3 protein. Found here are 1.5 million to 2 million distinct CDR3 sequences, roughly 35% of them singletons; the top ten hold around 0.25%. What was sequenced was cord blood. The source of these receptors is a newborn girl in good health.

This clonotype was seen more than once but under ten times. The V and J genes are TRBV20-1 and TRBJ2-1; TRBD1 matches 8 bases. Germline V lookup: CDR1 DFQATT, CDR2 SNEGSKA (reference sequence). The CDR3 contains 14 residues. The J segment lost 3 bases and the V segment lost 4 bases, leaving 5 bases of the junction unmatched. The CDR3 here is CSAIRQGSYNEQFF. CDR3 nucleotide sequence: TGCAGTGCTATTCGACAGGGGAGCTACAATGAGCAGTTCTTC.

The CDR3 sequence is CASSWGAGDTQYF. The CDR3, as DNA: TGTGCCAGCAGTTGGGGGGCGGGAGATACGCAGTATTTT. The J gene is TRBJ2-3, the V gene TRBV27, with D perhaps matching TRBD1 or TRBD2 (6 bases each). Germline loops: CDR1 MNHEY, CDR2 SMNVEV (reference sequence). V was shortened by 4 bases and J by 5 bases, with 10 bases between the two germline ends. CDR3 size: 13 residues.

J is TRBJ1-3 and V is TRBV12-3 or TRBV12-4; no firm D call. Trimming stripped 3 bases from V and 4 bases from J, with 7 bases between. This CDR3 comprises 13 residues. The CDR3 DNA is TGTGCCAGCAGTTTGGACGTGGGAAACACCATATATTTT. Its protein product is CASSLDVGNTIYF.

This clonotype was counted a few times. The rearrangement joins TRBV2 to TRBJ2-7; a weak D match, TRBD2 (5 bases). CDR3 length: 14 amino acids. Germline CDR1 SNHLY, CDR2 FYNNEI. The V end lost 2 bases, the J end lost 1 base, and 9 bases lay between the germline ends. For the CDR3, the DNA is TGTGCCAGCAGTGAAAACCCGGGGTCCTACGAGCAGTACTTC. Protein product: CASSENPGSYEQYF.

This clonotype was detected a few times. In nucleotides, the CDR3 is TGTGCCAGCAGCTTAGGAAGGGGACAGGGGCTCTATAATTCACCCCTCCACTTT. Residues: CASSLGRGQGLYNSPLHF. V usage is TRBV11-2 and J usage is TRBJ1-6, with 10 bases matching TRBD1. Germline CDR1 and CDR2: SGHAT and FQNNGV. The CDR3 spans 18 residues. After removal of 1 base from V and 3 bases from J, the junction contained 6 bases not matched to a gene.

This clonotype came up a few times. This chain links TRBV6-5 with TRBJ2-2; D is perhaps TRBD2 (5 bases). The germline CDR1 and CDR2 sequences are MNHEY and SVGAGI. The CDR3 loop spans 15 amino acids. V lost 2 bases and J 5 bases, leaving 12 bases between the germline ends. In DNA form, the CDR3 reads TGTGCCAGCAGTTACGAGGGAGTTGGGACCGGGGAGCTGTTTTTT. It translates to CASSYEGVGTGELFF.

This clonotype has a handful of counts. CDR3: CASIPQAFSYEQYF. The CDR3 nucleotides read TGTGCCAGCATTCCCCAAGCGTTCTCCTACGAGCAGTACTTC. The chain uses TRBV6-1 and TRBJ2-7, with D hard to call. Germline V gene sequence: CDR1 MNHNS, CDR2 SASEGT. The length of the CDR3 is 14 residues. The V and J ends lost 7 bases and 0 bases respectively, with 13 bases between them.

The table lists this clonotype with a few counts. J is TRBJ1-1 and V is TRBV4-1, with D possibly being TRBD1 (5 bases). Trimming took off 1 base at V and 3 bases at J, with 9 bases between the two ends. There are 14 residues in the CDR3. Germline V gene lookup returns CDR1 MGHRA and CDR2 YSYEKL. CDR3 sequence reads: CASSQGWGDTEAFF. CDR3 in DNA: TGCGCCAGCAGCCAAGGGTGGGGGGACACTGAAGCTTTCTTT.

A single count supports this clonotype. The V and J genes are TRBV20-1 and TRBJ2-1; D remains ambiguous. Germline CDR1 reads DFQATT; CDR2 reads SNEGSKA (reference sequence). Trimming removed 0 bases at V and 3 bases at J, with 9 bases between. This CDR3 contains 14 residues. The CDR3 nucleotides are TGCAGTGCTAGAGACCTCCAAAGCTACAATGAGCAGTTCTTC. Translating it yields CSARDLQSYNEQFF.

The V call is TRBV20-1, the J call TRBJ2-3; 8 positions match TRBD2. The CDR3 has 18 residues. Germline V lookup: CDR1 DFQATT, CDR2 SNEGSKA (reference sequence). Trimming at V came to 3 bases and at J to 3 bases, leaving 17 bases not matched to a gene. CDR3 nucleotide sequence: TGCAGTGCTAGGGATAGGGGGGAGCGGGAGCTCGATACAGATACGCAGTATTTT. This codes for CSARDRGERELDTDTQYF.

The V and J genes are TRBV7-8 and TRBJ2-1; 7 bases agree with TRBD2. CDR3 length equals 15 residues. Germline assignment: CDR1 SGHVS and CDR2 FQNEAQ. The V and J ends lost 5 bases and 10 bases, in that order; junction bases with no gene match: 14. CDR3 bases: TGTGCCAGCAGCCCGAGACGGGGACTAATACGGGAGCAGTTCTTC. Amino acid sequence: CASSPRRGLIREQFF. The whole variable domain, remainder taken from reference TRBV7-8 and TRBJ2-1, is GAGVSQSPRYKVAKRGQDVALRCDPISGHVSLFWYQQALGQGPEFLTYFQNEAQLDKSGLPSDRFFAERPEGSVSTLKIQRTQQEDSAVYLCASSPRRGLIREQFFGPGTRLTVL.

This chain links TRBV10-3 with TRBJ2-5; the D is unclear. The CDR3 spans 13 residues. Germline CDR1 ENHRY, CDR2 SYGVKD. With 4 bases removed from V and 4 bases from J, the gap between germline ends came to 10 bases. Written as DNA, the CDR3 is TGTGCCATCAGTGGCGACCCACGAGAGACCCAGTACTTC. Encoded protein: CAISGDPRETQYF.

The rearrangement joins TRBV20-1 to TRBJ2-1; TRBD2 matches at 11 bases. CDR3 size: 15 residues. In germline, CDR1 is DFQATT, CDR2 SNEGSKA (reference sequence). V was clipped by 5 bases and J by 4 bases; unmatched bases: 7. CDR3 residues: CSAPRLAGLYNEQFF. CDR3 DNA: TGCAGTGCTCCTCGACTAGCGGGACTTTACAATGAGCAGTTCTTC.

The chain carries TRBV20-1 and TRBJ2-7, with D perhaps TRBD2 (7 bases). V dropped 0 bases and J dropped 0 bases, with 12 bases sitting between them. The CDR3 is 15 amino acids. CDR1 and CDR2 (germline): DFQATT, SNEGSKA (reference sequence). The CDR3 DNA reads as TGCAGTGCTAGAGATGGAGGGGGGGCCTCCTACGAGCAGTACTTC. Translated, it gives CSARDGGGASYEQYF.

The gene calls are TRBV2 and TRBJ2-3; TRBD2 matches at 7 bases. The CDR3 has 15 amino acids. Trimming took 10 bases from V and 2 from J; bases not matched to a gene: 12. Germline V CDR1 and CDR2: SNHLY, FYNNEI. CDR3 sequence reads: CAIRRGLGATDTQYF. CDR3 coding DNA: TGTGCCATCAGACGAGGACTAGGAGCCACAGATACGCAGTATTTT.

This clonotype was observed a handful of times. The chain joins TRBV29-1 to TRBJ2-5; no definite D call. The CDR3 extends over 12 amino acids. V was trimmed by 4 bases and J by 1 base, leaving 7 bases between them. Germline CDR1 and CDR2: SQVTM and ANQGSEA. In DNA form, the CDR3 reads TGCAGCGTTGCGGCCCTCCAAGAGACCCAGTACTTC. It is translated as CSVAALQETQYF.

This clonotype was counted only a few times. The rearrangement joins TRBV10-3 to TRBJ2-3; 8 nucleotides align to TRBD2. The CDR3 runs to 14 residues. Germline CDR1 is ENHRY and CDR2 is SYGVKD. J was trimmed by 4 bases and V by 3 bases; bases with no gene match: 3. The DNA of the CDR3 is TGTGCCATCAGTGATCAAGCGGGGGCAGATACGCAGTATTTT. This codes for CAISDQAGADTQYF.

This clonotype was seen only a few times. V is TRBV11-2 and J is TRBJ2-7; 7 bases align to TRBD1. The CDR3 contains 17 residues. V shed 0 bases, J shed 1 base, and the junction held 9 bases outside the gene matches. Germline CDR1 and CDR2: SGHAT and FQNNGV. The CDR3 bases are TGTGCCAGCAGCTTAGATCCCCAAGCCAGGGGGTCCTACGAGCAGTACTTC. Amino acids: CASSLDPQARGSYEQYF.

The V and J genes are TRBV20-1 and TRBJ1-2, with TRBD1 matching 10 bases. Germline V CDR1 and CDR2: DFQATT, SNEGSKA (reference sequence). The length of the CDR3 is 16 residues. The V gene end was trimmed by 3 bases and the J gene end by 4 bases; junction bases not matched to a gene: 11. CDR3 bases: TGCAGTGCTAGCCTAACCGGGACAGGGGTTCCCTATGGCTACACCTTC. This translates into CSASLTGTGVPYGYTF.

This clonotype was seen at least ten times. The chain joins TRBV7-2 to TRBJ2-7; possibly TRBD2 for D (6 bases). Looked up from germline, CDR1 is SGHTA and CDR2 is FQGNSA. Trimming cost V 4 bases and J 4 bases, with 11 bases left between them. The CDR3 runs to 13 residues. The CDR3: CASSSGGRYEQYF. CDR3 nucleotide sequence: TGTGCCAGCAGCTCCGGAGGGAGGTACGAGCAGTACTTC.

Ten or more counts support this clonotype. V gene TRBV29-1 combines with J gene TRBJ1-2, with TRBD1 matching over 9 bases. The V and J ends lost 3 bases and 2 bases, in that order; junction bases with no gene match: 1. The CDR3 has 13 residues. Germline V gene sequence: CDR1 SQVTM, CDR2 ANQGSEA. Here the CDR3 reads CSVEGTGNYGYTF. The CDR3 nucleotides are TGCAGCGTTGAGGGGACAGGGAACTATGGCTACACCTTC.

The chain couples TRBV20-1 to TRBJ2-7; D perhaps matches TRBD2 (5 bases). Deletions cut 0 bases from V and 5 bases from J, with 14 bases between. The length of the CDR3 is 14 residues. CDR1 DFQATT and CDR2 SNEGSKA come from the germline V gene (reference sequence). CDR3 nucleotide sequence: TGCAGTGCTAGAGATCCCCTACTAGGGAACGAGCAGTACTTC. Translated, it gives CSARDPLLGNEQYF.

This chain uses TRBV19 with TRBJ2-1; D is ambiguous. Matching the DNA end better, TRBJ2-7 makes the J call doubtful. Germline V gives CDR1 LNHDA, CDR2 SQIVND (reference sequence). The CDR3 runs 15 residues. For the CDR3, the DNA is TGTGCCAGTAGTAGCGGCAAGCTCTCCTACAATGAGCAGTACTTC. Its protein product is CASSSGKLSYNEQYF.

In its sample, this clonotype was seen a few times. J is TRBJ2-7 and V is TRBV29-1; 13 bases match TRBD2. This CDR3 is built from 16 residues. Germline V CDR1 and CDR2: SQVTM, ANQGSEA. Trimming at V came to 1 base and at J to 0 bases, leaving 3 bases not matched to a gene. CDR3 DNA sequence: TGCAGCGTTGAAGGACTAGCGGGGGGCCTCTCCTACGAGCAGTACTTC. Translating gives CSVEGLAGGLSYEQYF.

In its sample, this clonotype was seen a few times. The chain recombines TRBV28 with TRBJ2-7; 8 bases are shared with TRBD1. The CDR3 is 16 amino acids. Germline V gene lookup returns CDR1 MDHEN and CDR2 SYDVKM. Losses at the gene ends were 4 bases for V and 3 bases for J; bases not matched to a gene: 11. For the CDR3, the DNA is TGTGCCAGCAGTTCTACCCTCCGGGACAGGTACTACGAGCAGTACTTC. Translated: CASSSTLRDRYYEQYF.

The chain combines TRBV3-1 with TRBJ2-4; perhaps TRBD1 as D (5 bases). Germline loops: CDR1 LGHDT, CDR2 YNNKEL (reference sequence). Trimming took off 4 bases at V and 2 bases at J, with 15 bases between the two ends. The CDR3 loop spans 16 amino acids. This CDR3 is CASSPHGARTKNIQYF. In nucleotides, the CDR3 is TGTGCCAGCAGCCCTCATGGGGCGAGGACCAAAAACATTCAGTACTTC.

The table lists this clonotype with a few counts. The CDR3 sequence: CASSLWGEYNEQFF. As DNA, the CDR3 is TGCGCCAGCAGCTTGTGGGGGGAATACAATGAGCAGTTCTTC. This chain connects TRBV5-1 to TRBJ2-1, with D possibly TRBD2 on 6 matching bases. Trimming removed 1 base from V and 4 bases from J, with 9 bases in between. Germline CDR1 reads SGHRS; CDR2 reads YFSETQ. This CDR3 has 14 residues.

This chain joins TRBV14 and TRBJ2-1, with TRBD2 matching over 13 bases. Gene TRBJ2-7 matches the end of the DNA better, so the J call may be wrong. Germline V gene data show CDR1 as SGHDN and CDR2 as FVKESK. The CDR3 runs to 18 residues. DNA of the CDR3: TGTGCCAGCAGCCGAACGACTAGCGGGAGGTACTCCTACAATGAGCAGTACTTC. This translates into CASSRTTSGRYSYNEQYF.

The chain is built from TRBV9 and TRBJ1-2; 8 bases agree with TRBD1. Germline V gene data show CDR1 as SGDLS and CDR2 as YYNGEE. This CDR3 is built from 15 residues. V shed 3 bases and J 2 bases; nucleotides not matched to a gene: 6. The DNA for the CDR3 is TGTGCCAGCAGCGCAGAAAGGACAGGGAACTATGGCTACACCTTC. This codes for CASSAERTGNYGYTF.

The chain joins TRBV5-1 to TRBJ2-1; no clear D. CDR1 and CDR2 from the germline V gene are SGHRS and YFSETQ. Trimming removed 4 bases from V and 7 bases from J, with 15 bases in between. The CDR3 is made up of 14 amino acids. CDR3 nucleotide sequence: TGCGCCAGCAGCCGAATAGATCTAGAAAATGAGCAGTTCTTC. Its translation is CASSRIDLENEQFF.

This clonotype was observed a handful of times. This chain links TRBV9 with TRBJ2-3; D gene ambiguous. Trimming shortened V by 0 bases and J by 0 bases, and 8 bases separated the two germline ends. The CDR3 covers 15 residues. Germline V CDR1 and CDR2: SGDLS, YYNGEE. The CDR3 DNA is TGTGCCAGCAGCGTAGCCCGTACCAGCACAGATACGCAGTATTTT. Protein sequence: CASSVARTSTDTQYF.

The chain combines TRBV7-2 with TRBJ2-7, with a weak D call TRBD2 (5 bases). With 3 bases removed from V and 3 bases from J, the gap between germline ends came to 15 bases. Germline CDR1 is SGHTA and CDR2 is FQGNSA. This CDR3 has 15 amino acids. The CDR3 loop is CASSLPLVNGYEQYF. Here the CDR3 DNA reads TGTGCCAGCAGCTTGCCACTAGTAAACGGCTACGAGCAGTACTTC.